The 6 T cell receptor beta chains given below trace back to one sample, sequenced in a study of blood T cell repertoires in COVID-19. Profiling relied on immunoSEQ multiplex PCR, and the TCRdb table lists in-frame clones only, not all of them. The data show fewer than 90,000 clones, around 79% seen once. The sample was peripheral blood. The source of these receptors is a man between 50 and 59 years old with acute or convalescent COVID-19.

This clone was observed once. J is TRBJ2-5 and V is TRBV5-4, with D tentatively TRBD1 (6 bases). The germline V gene has CDR1 SGHNT and CDR2 YYREEE (reference sequence). The CDR3 runs to 14 residues. V was shortened by 4 bases and J by 5 bases, with 15 bases between the two germline ends. CDR3 amino acids: CASSQGSARETQYF. In nucleotides, the CDR3 is TGTGCCAGCAGCCAGGGGAGCGCCCGGGAGACCCAGTACTTC. Supplemented by reference TRBV5-4 and TRBJ2-5, the full variable domain reads ETGVTQSPTHLIKTRGQQVTLRCSSQSGHNTVSWYQQALGQGPQFIFQYYREEENGRGNFPPRFSGLQFPNYSSELNVNALELDDSALYLCASSQGSARETQYFGPGTRLLVL.

Only one count was recorded for this clone. This rearrangement joins TRBV6-2 or TRBV6-3 to TRBJ2-1; 10 bases align to TRBD2. J was trimmed by 4 bases and V by 7 bases; bases with no gene match: 7. Per germline, CDR1 MNHEY and CDR2 SVGEGT. The CDR3 is 15 residues long. Written as DNA, the CDR3 is TGTGCCAGCAACCCACGGACTAGCGGATACAATGAGCAGTTCTTC. It encodes CASNPRTSGYNEQFF.

This clone was counted a single time. This chain joins TRBV6-5 and TRBJ1-1, with 7 bases lining up with TRBD1. Germline V gene sequence: CDR1 MNHEY, CDR2 SVGAGI. V was clipped by 5 bases and J by 0 bases; unmatched bases: 3. This CDR3 region has 14 residues. The CDR3 coding sequence is TGTGCCAGCAGTCCGAGGGGGCTGAACACTGAAGCTTTCTTT. This translates into CASSPRGLNTEAFF.

The genes are TRBV5-1 and TRBJ1-1; TRBD1 matches 10 bases. Germline values: CDR1 SGHRS, CDR2 YFSETQ. V was clipped by 2 bases and J by 0 bases; unmatched bases: 4. There are 16 residues in the CDR3. CDR3 protein: CASSLPGQGMNTEAFF. The CDR3 DNA reads TGCGCCAGCAGCTTACCGGGACAGGGGATGAACACTGAAGCTTTCTTT.

The rearrangement uses TRBV7-8 and TRBJ2-2; tentative D call: TRBD1 (6 bases). Trimming cost V 1 base and J 5 bases, with 14 bases left between them. The germline gives CDR1 SGHVS, CDR2 FQNEAQ. The CDR3 extends over 16 amino acids. The CDR3 sequence: CASSLEGGQSTGELFF. The CDR3 DNA follows: TGTGCCAGCAGCTTAGAAGGCGGACAGAGTACCGGGGAGCTGTTTTTT.

This rearrangement joins TRBV11-2 to TRBJ1-5, with D maybe TRBD1 (5 bases). Trimming left V 1 base short and J 7 bases short, with 8 bases between. Germline V gives CDR1 SGHAT, CDR2 FQNNGV. The CDR3 has 13 amino acids. CDR3 sequence reads: CASSLGGGQPQHF. The CDR3 nucleotides read TGTGCCAGCAGCTTAGGGGGGGGACAGCCCCAGCATTTT.